A selection of T cell receptor beta chains follows, all from one sample in a study of beta chain features in type 1 diabetes. The data were produced by immunoSEQ multiplex PCR, yet TCRdb's version contains in-frame clones alone and is incomplete. The sample includes about 700,000 clones, 13% seen only once; the top ten take approximately 0.022%. The sequencing input was naive CD4+ T cells from blood. The receptors come from a man between 18 and 35 years old with type 1 diabetes. The CDR3 runs from the conserved cysteine through the conserved F or W. Fields, in order: clone size, J gene, V gene, D gene, CDR3 protein, CDR3 DNA. A D gene is named only where the DNA matches it firmly. Clone size is not always given. Where it is, it says once, few, many or a class for expanded clones.

>NA|TRBJ2-1|TRBV18|NA
CASSPSGNNEQFF
TGTGCCAGCTCACCGAGTGGGAACAATGAGCAGTTCTTC
>NA|TRBJ2-3|TRBV29-1|NA
CSVEGGRVSTDTQYF
TGCAGCGTTGAAGGTGGACGAGTCAGCACAGATACGCAGTATTTT
>few|TRBJ1-1|TRBV30|NA
CAWSVLLSGLGAFF
TGTGCCTGGAGTGTACTCTTATCGGGGCTGGGAGCTTTCTTT
>NA|TRBJ1-1|TRBV6-1|TRBD1
CASSGPGTGVSGAFF
TGTGCCAGCAGTGGTCCCGGGACAGGCGTCTCTGGGGCTTTCTTT
>few|TRBJ2-3|TRBV5-6|NA
CASSREGWGGVADTQYF
TGTGCCAGCAGCCGCGAAGGATGGGGCGGGGTGGCAGATACGCAGTATTTT
>NA|TRBJ1-2|TRBV30|TRBD1
CAWTPGQGAYGYTF
TGTGCCTGGACTCCCGGACAGGGGGCCTATGGCTACACCTTC
>once|TRBJ2-3|TRBV5-1|NA
CASSVFPDTQYF
TGCGCCAGCAGCGTTTTCCCAGATACGCAGTATTTT
>few|TRBJ1-6|TRBV5-1|NA
CASSLSSDSPLHF
TGCGCCAGCAGCTTGAGTTCGGATTCACCCCTCCACTTT
>NA|TRBJ2-3|TRBV6-6|TRBD2
CATQLAGYTDTQYF
TGTGCCACCCAGCTAGCGGGGTACACAGATACGCAGTATTTT
>NA|TRBJ2-5|TRBV18|NA
CASSPVQETQYF
TGTGCCAGCTCACCGGTCCAAGAGACCCAGTACTTC
>few|TRBJ2-5|TRBV5-1|NA
CASSFGTLSLETQYF
TGCGCCAGCAGCTTCGGGACTCTCAGTCTGGAGACCCAGTACTTC
>NA|TRBJ2-3|TRBV6-4|TRBD2
CASSPLAGGLDTQYF
TGTGCCAGCAGTCCACTAGCGGGGGGGCTAGATACGCAGTATTTT
>NA|TRBJ1-1|TRBV19|NA
CASRSQQGMNTEAFF
TGTGCCAGTAGAAGCCAACAGGGAATGAACACTGAAGCTTTCTTT
>few|TRBJ1-5|TRBV4-1|NA
CASSQGSGANQPQHF
TGCGCCAGCAGCCAAGGATCCGGGGCCAATCAGCCCCAGCATTTT
>NA|TRBJ1-2|TRBV28|TRBD1
CASSLRGQGAGYTF
TGTGCCAGCAGTTTAAGGGGACAGGGTGCTGGCTACACCTTC
>NA|TRBJ1-2|TRBV11-2|TRBD1
CASSLSRDRAIGYTF
TGTGCCAGCAGCTTATCCCGGGACAGGGCTATCGGCTACACCTTC
>few|TRBJ1-5|TRBV7-2|TRBD1
CASSLPGGPNQPQHF
TGTGCCAGCAGCCTGCCAGGGGGACCTAATCAGCCCCAGCATTTT
>NA|TRBJ1-2|TRBV15|NA
CATSRDQGTNYGYTF
TGTGCCACCAGCAGAGATCAGGGGACCAACTATGGCTACACCTTC
>NA|TRBJ1-2|TRBV14|TRBD1
CASSQVPGTAYGYTF
TGTGCCAGCAGCCAAGTACCCGGGACAGCCTATGGCTACACCTTC
>NA|TRBJ2-7|TRBV18|NA
CASSPEGRGDEQYF
TGTGCCAGCTCACCGGAGGGGCGCGGAGACGAGCAGTACTTC
>few|TRBJ2-2|TRBV30|NA
CAWSVGPGNTGELFF
TGTGCCTGGAGTGTAGGGCCCGGGAACACCGGGGAGCTGTTTTTT
>NA|TRBJ1-1|TRBV9|NA
CASSVETRTEAFF
TGTGCCAGCAGCGTAGAAACCAGAACTGAAGCTTTCTTT
>few|TRBJ2-3|TRBV10-3|NA
CATNGQGSTDTQYF
TGTGCCACCAACGGGCAGGGAAGCACAGATACGCAGTATTTT
>few|TRBJ2-2|TRBV6-6|TRBD2
CASSWTSGVTGELFF
TGTGCCAGCAGCTGGACTAGCGGGGTCACCGGGGAGCTGTTTTTT
>few|TRBJ1-5|TRBV2|TRBD1
CATGQGGQPQHF
TGTGCCACAGGACAGGGAGGTCAGCCCCAGCATTTT
>NA|TRBJ2-1|TRBV2|NA
CASRQTRNEQFF
TGTGCCAGCCGACAAACCCGGAATGAGCAGTTCTTC
>few|TRBJ2-4|TRBV30|NA
CAWSVQDNIQYF
TGTGCCTGGAGTGTACAGGATAACATTCAGTACTTC
>NA|TRBJ1-4|TRBV28|TRBD1
CASSRTGDSTNEKLFF
TGTGCCAGCAGTAGGACAGGGGATTCAACTAATGAAAAACTGTTTTTT
>NA|TRBJ1-5|TRBV30|NA
CAWSTGNSNQPQHF
TGTGCCTGGAGTACAGGGAATAGCAATCAGCCCCAGCATTTT
>few|TRBJ1-1|TRBV5-1|NA
CASSPTTLNTEAFF
TGCGCCAGCAGCCCTACGACACTGAACACTGAAGCTTTCTTT